This note documents a single T cell receptor beta chain sequence. The CDR3 is 15 amino acids. Germline loops: CDR1 LGHDT, CDR2 YNNKEL (reference sequence). Researchers prepared the TRB cDNA libraries using 5' RACE with UMI labels. TCRdb re-analyzed the 5' RACE reads; it lists each CDR3 protein once, without DNA. With about 30,000 distinct CDR3 sequences in the sample, the ten largest clones hold 9.5% to 13%. These data come from a study of CXCR3-negative and CXCR3-positive naive CD8 T cells. Study in general: With about 1.5 +/- 0.3 million reads per library, the TRB reads numbered some 130 million in total.

Researchers reported sorting every CD8+ T cell subset in triplicate, 250,000 to 350,000 cells per sort. This chain joins TRBV3-1 and TRBJ2-1. Sequencing was carried out using memory CD8+ T cells from blood. This sequence originates from a human donor in good health. Some clones in this sample may be carry-over from other donors' samples. The CDR3 loop reads CASSQAWGTYNEQFF.